The 14 T cell receptor beta chains reported below all come from one sample, sequenced in a study of T cell responses to AZD1222 COVID-19 vaccine. The table came from immunoSEQ multiplex PCR; TCRdb's copy has only in-frame clones and leaves some out. The sample lists about 150,000 clones, about 91% occurring once. The sample consisted of peripheral blood, taken 28 days after the second AZD1222 dose. The source of these receptors is an adult who received the AZD1222 COVID-19 vaccine.

The rearrangement joins TRBV4-2 to TRBJ1-3; possible D gene TRBD1, 6 bases. Germline V gene data show CDR1 as LGHNA and CDR2 as YNFKEQ. The V end was cut by 0 bases, the J end by 0 bases, with 12 bases between. The CDR3 runs to 17 residues. CDR3 nucleotides: TGTGCCAGCAGCCAAGATCCAGGGGCCCTCTCTGGAAACACCATATATTTT. Amino acids: CASSQDPGALSGNTIYF.

This clone was seen ten or more times. The chain carries TRBV5-1 and TRBJ2-5; no clear D. Germline V lookup: CDR1 SGHRS, CDR2 YFSETQ. V lost 0 bases, J lost 2 bases, and 17 bases lay in between. The CDR3 sequence is 17 residues long. CDR3 residues: CASSLAARALLQETQYF. CDR3 DNA: TGCGCCAGCAGCTTGGCCGCTAGGGCCCTCCTACAAGAGACCCAGTACTTC.

The J gene is TRBJ2-1, the V gene TRBV5-1; TRBD1 matches at 7 bases. The J segment lost 11 bases and the V segment lost 4 bases, leaving 3 bases of the junction unmatched. The CDR3 totals 11 residues. Looked up from germline, CDR1 is SGHRS and CDR2 is YFSETQ. The CDR3 sequence is CASSQDRKQFF. The CDR3 DNA is TGCGCCAGCAGCCAGGACAGGAAGCAGTTCTTC.

The chain is built from TRBV19 and TRBJ2-2; TRBD1 or TRBD2 may be the D gene (5 bases each). This CDR3 comprises 14 residues. From germline, CDR1 is LNHDA and CDR2 SQIVND (reference sequence). Deletions cut 8 bases from V and 0 bases from J, with 10 bases between. Here the CDR3 reads CASVQGANTGELFF. CDR3 DNA: TGTGCCAGTGTCCAGGGAGCGAACACCGGGGAGCTGTTTTTT.

The chain combines TRBV5-6 with TRBJ2-1; 13 positions match TRBD2. This CDR3 comprises 15 residues. J lost 9 bases, V lost 3 bases, and 6 bases had no gene match. The germline gives CDR1 SGHDT, CDR2 YYEEEE. In DNA form, the CDR3 reads TGTGCCAGCAGCTCTGGACTAGCGGGAGATCGTGAGCAGTTCTTC. Translating gives CASSSGLAGDREQFF.

The gene calls are TRBV7-2 and TRBJ1-2; D unresolved. There are 12 residues in the CDR3. Germline assignment: CDR1 SGHTA and CDR2 FQGNSA. The germline V and J ends were trimmed by 5 bases and 4 bases, with 8 bases remaining between them. CDR3 sequence: CASSPVLYGYTF. The CDR3 region has the DNA TGTGCCAGCAGCCCCGTCCTCTATGGCTACACCTTC.

The CDR3 here is CASSITGPGELFF. As DNA, the CDR3 is TGTGCCAGCAGCATAACAGGGCCCGGGGAGCTGTTTTTT. The chain combines TRBV12-3 or TRBV12-4 with TRBJ2-2; TRBD1 is a possible D gene (6 bases). This CDR3 is 13 amino acids long. Deletions cut 6 bases from V and 6 bases from J, with 11 bases between.

This chain links TRBV7-9 with TRBJ1-2; D ambiguous. In germline, CDR1 is SEHNR, CDR2 FQNEAQ (reference sequence). The CDR3 totals 16 residues. V was trimmed by 7 bases and J by 5 bases, leaving 23 bases between them. CDR3 in amino acids: CASTPRSPSPRYGYTF. Written as DNA, the CDR3 is TGTGCCAGCACCCCTCGCAGCCCGTCCCCCCGTTATGGCTACACCTTC.

This clone was observed once. This chain links TRBV19 with TRBJ1-1; perhaps TRBD1 as D (5 bases). Germline CDR1 is LNHDA and CDR2 is SQIVND (reference sequence). Trimming took 7 bases from V and 1 from J, leaving 16 bases between them. The CDR3 is 15 residues long. The chain's CDR3 is CASMDLGGSNTEAFF. The CDR3 nucleotides are TGTGCCAGTATGGACCTTGGGGGATCGAACACTGAAGCTTTCTTT.

This clone was detected once. V is TRBV5-6 and J is TRBJ2-3; 8 bases map to TRBD1. The germline CDR1 and CDR2 sequences are SGHDT and YYEEEE. V dropped 4 bases and J dropped 2; count of bases not matched to a gene: 6. The CDR3 runs to 15 residues. CDR3 in amino acids: CASSPGTGATDTQYF. For the CDR3, the DNA is TGTGCCAGCAGCCCCGGGACAGGAGCCACAGATACGCAGTATTTT.

V usage is TRBV20-1 and J usage is TRBJ2-3; a weak D match, TRBD2 (6 bases). Deletions cut 3 bases from V and 0 bases from J, with 16 bases between. Germline loops: CDR1 DFQATT, CDR2 SNEGSKA (reference sequence). This CDR3 is 16 amino acids long. The CDR3 DNA follows: TGCAGTGCTAGTACCGGCTTAGGGACTAGCACAGATACGCAGTATTTT. This codes for CSASTGLGTSTDTQYF.

The V gene is TRBV7-2, the J gene TRBJ1-6, with D perhaps matching TRBD1 (6 bases). The CDR3 has 17 amino acids. Trimming removed 6 bases from V and 4 bases from J, with 19 bases in between. Germline V gene data show CDR1 as SGHTA and CDR2 as FQGNSA. The CDR3 is CASSSSTGFSYNSPLHF. CDR3 nucleotides: TGTGCCAGCAGTTCATCTACAGGGTTTTCATATAATTCACCCCTCCACTTT. Drawing the rest from reference TRBV7-2 and TRBJ1-6, the complete variable domain is GAGVSQSPSNKVTEKGKDVELRCDPISGHTALYWYRQSLGQGLEFLIYFQGNSAPDKSGLPSDRFSAERTGGSVSTLTIQRTQQEDSAVYLCASSSSTGFSYNSPLHFGNGTRLTVT.

V usage is TRBV27 and J usage is TRBJ1-2, with 7 bases matching TRBD1. From germline, CDR1 is MNHEY and CDR2 SMNVEV (reference sequence). CDR3 length: 14 residues. The V and J ends lost 4 bases and 6 bases, in that order; junction bases with no gene match: 8. The CDR3 sequence is CASSSTTGFDGYTF. CDR3 sequence (DNA): TGTGCCAGCAGTTCTACGACAGGGTTTGATGGCTACACCTTC.

The chain has TRBV6-5 and TRBJ1-2; possibly TRBD1 for D (5 bases). From germline, CDR1 is MNHEY and CDR2 SVGAGI. The CDR3 extends over 14 amino acids. Deletions cut 11 bases from V and 4 bases from J, with 20 bases between. CDR3 coding DNA: TGTGCCGCAACCCCAGGGAGGTATAGCTATGGCTACACCTTC. This sequence encodes CAATPGRYSYGYTF.